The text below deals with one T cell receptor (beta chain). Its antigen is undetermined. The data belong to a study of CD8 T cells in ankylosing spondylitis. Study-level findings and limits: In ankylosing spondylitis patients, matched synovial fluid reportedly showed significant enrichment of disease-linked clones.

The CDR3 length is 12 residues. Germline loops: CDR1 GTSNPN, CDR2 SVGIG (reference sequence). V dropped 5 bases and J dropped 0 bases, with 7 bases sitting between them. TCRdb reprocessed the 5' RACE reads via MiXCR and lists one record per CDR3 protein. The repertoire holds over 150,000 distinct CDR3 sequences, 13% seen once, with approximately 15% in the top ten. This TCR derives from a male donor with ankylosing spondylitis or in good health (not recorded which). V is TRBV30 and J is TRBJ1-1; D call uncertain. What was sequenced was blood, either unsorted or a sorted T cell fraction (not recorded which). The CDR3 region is CAWGEMNTEAFF. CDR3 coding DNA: TGTGCCTGGGGGGAGATGAACACTGAAGCTTTCTTT.